The 29 T cell receptor beta chains listed next were all sequenced from one sample in a study of patients and donors after allogeneic stem cell transplantation. TCRdb re-derived calls from the RT-PCR reads in MiXCR, one entry per CDR3 protein. The table has 390,000 or so distinct CDR3 sequences, roughly 17% seen once; the top ten hold 6.5% to 7.5%. The sequenced sample consisted of blood, either unsorted or a sorted T cell fraction (not recorded which). These receptors all stem from a human donor who was either an allogeneic HSCT recipient or a stem cell or donor lymphocyte infusion donor (not recorded which). It is not recorded whose cells these are; they may come from a transplant donor.

This clonotype has at least ten counts. V is TRBV29-1 and J is TRBJ2-7, with D perhaps TRBD2 (6 bases). Between the trimmed V and J ends, which lost 7 bases and 1 base, there was a span of 20 bases. Germline V lookup: CDR1 SQVTM, CDR2 ANQGSEA. This CDR3 is built from 15 residues. CDR3 DNA: TGCAGCGCCCAAGGGTGGGGGGAGCAATCCTACGAGCAGTACTTC. Amino acid sequence: CSAQGWGEQSYEQYF.

The chain is built from TRBV7-9 and TRBJ1-2; D is possibly TRBD1 (5 bases). Germline CDR1 reads SEHNR; CDR2 reads FQNEAQ (reference sequence). This CDR3 contains 14 residues. V was shortened by 6 bases and J by 6 bases, with 17 bases between the two germline ends. The CDR3 here is CASSPKGPLDGYTF. CDR3 sequence (DNA): TGTGCCAGCAGTCCTAAGGGGCCCTTAGATGGCTACACCTTC.

In its sample, this clonotype was seen a few times. V usage is TRBV30 and J usage is TRBJ1-6; D might be TRBD1 (5 bases). CDR3 length equals 14 residues. Trimming pared 4 bases from V and 10 bases from J, leaving 17 bases between. Looked up from germline, CDR1 is GTSNPN and CDR2 is SVGIG (reference sequence). Here the CDR3 DNA reads TGTGCCTGGACCCGTCTCCGGGGACGATCACCCCTCCACTTT. Protein sequence: CAWTRLRGRSPLHF.

This clonotype has more than one count but fewer than ten. CDR3 coding DNA: TGTGCCAGCAGTGAAGCAAGCGGGAGGGTCCCCCAGTATTTT. It encodes CASSEASGRVPQYF. This chain joins TRBV6-1 and TRBJ2-3, with TRBD2 matching over 10 bases. The CDR3 runs to 14 residues. Losses at the gene ends were 0 bases for V and 12 bases for J; bases not matched to a gene: 6. Germline V gene data show CDR1 as MNHNS and CDR2 as SASEGT.

This clonotype was seen at least ten times. The V call is TRBV7-9, the J call TRBJ2-5; D remains ambiguous. Per germline, CDR1 SEHNR and CDR2 FQNEAQ (reference sequence). CDR3 size: 15 residues. Trimming removed 1 base at V and 1 base at J, with 10 bases between. The CDR3 bases are TGTGCCAGCAGCTTAGGTTCCAGGCTCCAAGAGACCCAGTACTTC. This gives the protein CASSLGSRLQETQYF.

This sequence joins TRBV6-5 and TRBJ1-1, with 7 nucleotides matching TRBD1. Germline V gene data show CDR1 as MNHEY and CDR2 as SVGAGI. Germline trimming cut 0 bases from V and 1 base from J; bases unmatched to any gene: 2. The CDR3 contains 15 residues. The CDR3 sequence is CASSYSGQSNTEAFF. The CDR3, as DNA: TGTGCCAGCAGTTACTCGGGACAGTCGAACACTGAAGCTTTCTTT.

This clonotype turned up a few times. The chain has TRBV14 and TRBJ2-1; D possibly corresponds to TRBD1 (6 bases). The V end lost 4 bases, the J end lost 6 bases, and 16 bases lay between the germline ends. The CDR3 sequence is 15 residues long. The germline gives CDR1 SGHDN, CDR2 FVKESK. CDR3 DNA sequence: TGTGCCAGCAGCCCAAACAGGGTACAGGCCAATGAGCAGTTCTTC. Protein sequence: CASSPNRVQANEQFF.

V gene TRBV27 combines with J gene TRBJ1-2, with D maybe TRBD1 (6 bases). The germline V gene encodes CDR1 MNHEY and CDR2 SMNVEV (reference sequence). The V end lost 3 bases, the J end lost 8 bases, and 10 bases lay between the germline ends. The CDR3 sequence is 12 residues long. The CDR3 nucleotides are TGTGCCAGCAGTTTGACAGGTCGGGGCTACACCTTC. As protein: CASSLTGRGYTF.

In this sample, this clonotype turned up many times. CDR3 in DNA: TGCAGTGCGTGGGACAGCTCGCCCGGGGAGCTGTTTTTT. Protein: CSAWDSSPGELFF. The chain carries TRBV20-1 and TRBJ2-2; 7 bases fit TRBD1. The CDR3 is 13 residues long. With V trimmed by 6 bases and J by 6 bases, 7 bases remained unmatched. Per germline, CDR1 DFQATT and CDR2 SNEGSKA (reference sequence).

This clonotype was found once. The genes are TRBV7-9 and TRBJ1-6; D perhaps matches TRBD1 (6 bases). Germline V CDR1 and CDR2: SEHNR, FQNEAQ (reference sequence). The CDR3 consists of 14 residues. Trimming left V 6 bases short and J 7 bases short, with 13 bases between. CDR3: CASRYRAHNSPLHF. CDR3 sequence (DNA): TGTGCCAGCAGATACAGGGCCCACAATTCACCCCTCCACTTT.

This clonotype was recorded a few times. CDR3 DNA sequence: TGTGCCAGCAGGCCACTAGCGGGGCCTCGCAATGAGCAGTTCTTC. Its translation: CASRPLAGPRNEQFF. The genes are TRBV6-4 and TRBJ2-1, with 10 bases that match TRBD2. Germline V gene data show CDR1 as MRHNA and CDR2 as SNTAGT. After removal of 6 bases from V and 6 bases from J, the junction contained 8 bases not matched to a gene. There are 15 residues in the CDR3.

This clonotype showed up many times. The rearrangement links TRBV10-3 to TRBJ2-7; D is undetermined. This CDR3 region has 14 residues. V dropped 10 bases and J dropped 3 bases, with 19 bases sitting between them. Germline V gives CDR1 ENHRY, CDR2 SYGVKD. CDR3 in amino acids: CATNLHDTGYEQYF. The CDR3 DNA sequence: TGTGCCACCAATCTCCATGACACCGGCTACGAGCAGTACTTC.

This clonotype was observed many times. The chain carries TRBV4-1 and TRBJ1-1; the D is unclear. CDR3 size: 14 residues. The germline CDR1 and CDR2 sequences are MGHRA and YSYEKL. V was trimmed by 2 bases and J by 1 base, leaving 8 bases between them. The CDR3 bases are TGCGCCAGCAGCCAATTTAGCTGGAACACTGAAGCTTTCTTT. Amino acid sequence: CASSQFSWNTEAFF.

The rearrangement joins TRBV29-1 to TRBJ1-2; the match to TRBD1 covers 7 bases. Germline V lookup: CDR1 SQVTM, CDR2 ANQGSEA. V was pared by 5 bases and J by 7 bases, with 7 bases of the junction left unmatched. The CDR3 runs 12 residues. CDR3 sequence (DNA): TGCAGCGTTTCTACAGGGGATTCTGGCTACACCTTC. It translates to CSVSTGDSGYTF.

The sample holds a few counts of this clonotype. The rearrangement uses TRBV27 and TRBJ2-1; TRBD2 agrees at 9 bases. V was clipped by 0 bases and J by 4 bases; unmatched bases: 4. The CDR3 length is 16 residues. Germline-derived CDR1 and CDR2 are MNHEY and SMNVEV (reference sequence). The CDR3 coding sequence is TGTGCCAGCAGTTTATCGGCGGGAGGGAAGTACAATGAGCAGTTCTTC. It codes for CASSLSAGGKYNEQFF.

This clonotype was seen a few times. The DNA of the CDR3 is TGTGCCAGCAGCTTAGTGGAATACTCCGCCTACAATGAGCAGTTCTTC. Amino acids: CASSLVEYSAYNEQFF. This rearrangement joins TRBV7-3 to TRBJ2-1; D call uncertain. Trimming left V 2 bases short and J 2 bases short, with 13 bases between. The CDR3 is 16 amino acids. CDR1 and CDR2 (germline): SGHTA, FQGTGA.

In its sample, this clonotype was seen many times. The V call is TRBV6-1, the J call TRBJ2-7; TRBD1 aligns across 7 bases. V shed 0 bases and J 3 bases; nucleotides not matched to a gene: 5. This CDR3 is built from 15 residues. The germline gives CDR1 MNHNS, CDR2 SASEGT. The DNA for the CDR3 is TGTGCCAGCAGTGAAGCCGGGTACAGGGGCTACGAGCAGTACTTC. Its translation is CASSEAGYRGYEQYF.

The chain carries TRBV5-5 and TRBJ1-2; 8 nucleotides match TRBD1. The V and J ends lost 2 bases and 8 bases, in that order; junction bases with no gene match: 11. The germline gives CDR1 SGHKS, CDR2 YYEKEE (reference sequence). The length of the CDR3 is 15 residues. This CDR3 is CASSFDRDRRGGYTF. CDR3 coding DNA: TGTGCCAGCAGCTTCGATAGGGACAGGCGCGGCGGCTACACCTTC.

This chain uses TRBV20-1 with TRBJ1-4; D is uncertain. The CDR3 runs 12 residues. Trimming removed 4 bases at V and 8 bases at J, with 11 bases between. Germline-derived CDR1 and CDR2 are DFQATT and SNEGSKA (reference sequence). The CDR3: CSATPGPEKLFF. CDR3 nucleotide sequence: TGCAGTGCTACTCCCGGGCCAGAAAAACTGTTTTTT.

Concerning this clonotype: A read error may produce the germline difference seen at one junction end. The chain combines TRBV24-1 with TRBJ1-1, with D unresolved. Germline CDR1 and CDR2: KGHDR and SFDVKD. The CDR3 runs to 14 residues. Written as DNA, the CDR3 is TGTGCCACCAGTAATAGCCGGGCCCCTCCTGAGGCTTTCTTT. Translation gives CATSNSRAPPEAFF.

This clonotype was counted between two and nine times. The chain has TRBV20-1 and TRBJ2-5, with TRBD1 matching 9 bases. The J segment lost 4 bases and the V segment lost 6 bases, leaving 3 bases of the junction unmatched. Germline CDR1 reads DFQATT; CDR2 reads SNEGSKA (reference sequence). The length of the CDR3 is 12 residues. CDR3 in amino acids: CSAGTGRETQYF. Here the CDR3 DNA reads TGCAGTGCAGGGACAGGGCGAGAGACCCAGTACTTC.

The genes are TRBV9 and TRBJ1-3; perhaps TRBD1 as D (5 bases). V lost 3 bases and J 4 bases, leaving 23 bases between the germline ends. The CDR3 has 18 amino acids. Germline V CDR1 and CDR2: SGDLS, YYNGEE. The chain's CDR3 is CASSGPGPNLSVGNTIYF. Written as DNA, the CDR3 is TGTGCCAGCAGCGGACCGGGGCCTAATCTGTCGGTAGGAAACACCATATATTTT.

This clonotype was detected ten times or more. The rearrangement joins TRBV5-1 to TRBJ2-5, with no clear D. The CDR3 is 14 residues long. Germline assignment: CDR1 SGHRS and CDR2 YFSETQ. With 0 bases removed from V and 1 base from J, the gap between germline ends came to 7 bases. The DNA of the CDR3 is TGCGCCAGCAGCTTGGACCACACCCAAGAGACCCAGTACTTC. Translating gives CASSLDHTQETQYF. Variable domain in full (rest from reference TRBV5-1 and TRBJ2-5): KAGVTQTPRYLIKTRGQQVTLSCSPISGHRSVSWYQQTPGQGLQFLFEYFSETQRNKGNFPGRFSGRQFSNSRSEMNVSTLELGDSALYLCASSLDHTQETQYFGPGTRLLVL.

This clonotype turned up a few times. CDR3: CTSSQVGGNRTYEQYF. In nucleotides, the CDR3 is TGCACCAGCAGCCAAGTGGGAGGGAACCGGACCTACGAGCAGTACTTC. J is TRBJ2-7 and V is TRBV1; the table's D call TRBD2 went unverified against the DNA. TRBV1 is a listed pseudogene. The CDR3 consists of 16 residues.

This clonotype was seen more than once but under ten times. V and J are TRBV27 and TRBJ2-2; D uncertain. V gave up 6 bases and J gave up 5 bases, with 19 bases separating them. The CDR3 spans 16 residues. The germline gives CDR1 MNHEY, CDR2 SMNVEV (reference sequence). DNA of the CDR3: TGTGCCAGCAGAATTGGGCCCCCAAGGGCGACCGGGGAGCTGTTTTTT. Translated: CASRIGPPRATGELFF.

The chain has TRBV27 and TRBJ1-5; 9 positions agree with TRBD1. The CDR3 runs 15 residues. Germline trimming cut 3 bases from V and 6 bases from J; bases unmatched to any gene: 6. Germline loops: CDR1 MNHEY, CDR2 SMNVEV (reference sequence). CDR3 loop: CASSLVQGAGQPQHF. CDR3 bases: TGTGCCAGCAGTTTGGTACAGGGGGCCGGTCAGCCCCAGCATTTT.

This clonotype was counted at least ten times. J is TRBJ1-2 and V is TRBV5-1; D is perhaps TRBD1 (6 bases). CDR1 SGHRS and CDR2 YFSETQ come from the germline V gene. Trimming pared 3 bases from V and 2 bases from J, leaving 11 bases between. This CDR3 spans 14 amino acids. The CDR3 loop is CASSSGQRNYGYTF. The CDR3 DNA reads TGCGCCAGCAGCTCTGGACAGCGAAACTATGGCTACACCTTC.

This clonotype was detected only a few times. This chain links TRBV2 with TRBJ2-3; 10 bases are a match to TRBD2. CDR1 is SNHLY and CDR2 is FYNNEI in the germline V gene. The ends lost 4 bases at V and 3 bases at J; junction bases unmatched: 7. The CDR3 is 16 amino acids. CDR3 DNA sequence: TGTGCCAGCAGTGCCCGGACTAGCGGACCAACAGATACGCAGTATTTT. It translates to CASSARTSGPTDTQYF. Full variable domain (missing parts from reference TRBV2 and TRBJ2-3): EPEVTQTPSHQVTQMGQEVILRCVPISNHLYFYWYRQILGQKVEFLVSFYNNEISEKSEIFDDQFSVERPDGSNFTLKIRSTKLEDSAMYFCASSARTSGPTDTQYFGPGTRLTVL.

This clonotype was detected a few times. This chain links TRBV28 with TRBJ2-7, with D perhaps matching TRBD2 (6 bases). This CDR3 is 17 amino acids long. V shed 5 bases and J shed 0 bases, with 20 bases lying between them. Germline-derived CDR1 and CDR2 are MDHEN and SYDVKM. The CDR3 DNA sequence: TGTGCCAGCAGTCCTAGCGCGAGGCGGGTCAGCTCCTACGAGCAGTACTTC. Translating gives CASSPSARRVSSYEQYF.